This T cell receptor (beta chain) was observed in a study of lymphopenia after photon versus proton radiotherapy. V was clipped by 2 bases and J by 1 base, with 5 bases between them. The CDR3 consists of 13 residues. The germline V gene encodes CDR1 LGHNA and CDR2 YSLEER. Produced via immunoSEQ multiplex PCR; TCRdb's table is partial and in-frame only. The data hold some 25,000 clones, with roughly 90% observed a single time. Sequences were derived from peripheral blood, sampled from a patient treated with photon-based radiotherapy. The TCR comes from a woman between 45 and 60 years old with cholangiocarcinoma. The chain joins TRBV4-3 to TRBJ1-1; no definite D call. Here the CDR3 DNA reads TGCGCCAGCAGCCAATACGCGAACACTGAAGCTTTCTTT. This encodes CASSQYANTEAFF.